This TCR beta chain is drawn from a study of blood T cell repertoires in COVID-19. The V end lost 4 bases, the J end lost 2 bases, and 20 bases lay between the germline ends. Germline CDR1 and CDR2: SGHNT and YYREEE (reference sequence). This CDR3 contains 17 residues. The assay was immunoSEQ multiplex PCR, and TCRdb's table has in-frame clones only and misses some. Of 300,000 to 400,000 clones in the sample, roughly nine tenths are singletons; the top ten hold about 0.93%. Clinical history reported by participants formed the basis on which cohorts were assigned. The sequencing sample was made of PBMCs or T cells enriched from blood (not recorded which). The chain couples TRBV5-4 to TRBJ2-3; maybe TRBD2 (8 bases). The clonotype comes from a woman aged 25 to 39 who had recovered from COVID-19. CDR3 nucleotide sequence: TGTGCCAGCAGCCCGGGGGGGACAGAGGTCCTCACAGATACGCAGTATTTT. Amino acids: CASSPGGTEVLTDTQYF.